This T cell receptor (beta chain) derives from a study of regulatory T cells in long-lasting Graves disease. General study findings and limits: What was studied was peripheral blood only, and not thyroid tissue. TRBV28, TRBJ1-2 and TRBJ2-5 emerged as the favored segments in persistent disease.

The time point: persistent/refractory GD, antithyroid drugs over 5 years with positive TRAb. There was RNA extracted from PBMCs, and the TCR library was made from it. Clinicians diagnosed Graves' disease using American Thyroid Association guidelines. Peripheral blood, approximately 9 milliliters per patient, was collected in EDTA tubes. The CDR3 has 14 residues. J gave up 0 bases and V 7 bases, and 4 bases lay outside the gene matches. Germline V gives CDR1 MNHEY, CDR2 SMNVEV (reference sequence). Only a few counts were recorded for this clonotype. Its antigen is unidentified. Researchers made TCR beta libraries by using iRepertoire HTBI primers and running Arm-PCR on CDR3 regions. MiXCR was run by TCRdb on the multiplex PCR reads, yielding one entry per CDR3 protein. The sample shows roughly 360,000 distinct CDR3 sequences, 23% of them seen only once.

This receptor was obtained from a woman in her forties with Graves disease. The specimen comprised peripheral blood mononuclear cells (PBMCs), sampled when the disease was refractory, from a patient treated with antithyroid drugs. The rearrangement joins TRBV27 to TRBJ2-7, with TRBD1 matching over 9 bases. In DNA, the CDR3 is TGTGCCAGCAAGCGACAGGGGGGCTCCTACGAGCAGTACTTC. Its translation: CASKRQGGSYEQYF.